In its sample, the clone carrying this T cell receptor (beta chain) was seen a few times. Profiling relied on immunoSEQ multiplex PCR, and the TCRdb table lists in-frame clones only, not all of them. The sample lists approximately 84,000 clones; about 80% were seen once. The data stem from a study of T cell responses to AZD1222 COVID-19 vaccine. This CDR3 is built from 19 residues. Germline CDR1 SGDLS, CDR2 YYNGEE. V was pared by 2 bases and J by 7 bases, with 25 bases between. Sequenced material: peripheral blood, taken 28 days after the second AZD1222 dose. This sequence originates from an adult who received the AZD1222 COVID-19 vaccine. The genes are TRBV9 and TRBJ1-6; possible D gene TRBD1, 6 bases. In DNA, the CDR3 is TGTGCCAGCAGCGTGGGGGGCTCGGACCCCCGAAGTTACAATTCACCCCTCCACTTT. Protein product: CASSVGGSDPRSYNSPLHF.